The 30 T cell receptor beta chains given below trace back to one sample, sequenced in a study of cytomegalovirus exposure and HLA in healthy donors. Amplification used 60 Vbeta primers and 13 Jbeta primers. The repertoire was sequenced with immunoSEQ multiplex PCR; TCRdb's copy has only in-frame clones and lacks some. The sample has roughly 150,000 clones, approximately 80% seen once. The sample taken for sequencing was PBMCs. Every receptor here comes from a woman aged 40 to 50 in good health and CMV-seronegative.

V gene TRBV6-5 combines with J gene TRBJ2-7; D unclear. V was clipped by 2 bases and J by 2 bases, with 7 bases between them. The CDR3 is made up of 13 amino acids. Germline V gene data show CDR1 as MNHEY and CDR2 as SVGAGI. The CDR3 region is CASSYLGAYEQYF. CDR3 nucleotide sequence: TGTGCCAGCAGTTACCTCGGAGCCTACGAGCAGTACTTC.

CDR3 sequence: CASSPTPGTGWNTGELFF. DNA of the CDR3: TGTGCCAGCAGTCCAACCCCCGGGACAGGTTGGAACACCGGGGAGCTGTTTTTT. The chain employs TRBV27 and TRBJ2-2; TRBD1 aligns across 8 bases. The trim removed 5 bases at V and 1 base at J, leaving 12 bases unmatched. Germline V gene lookup returns CDR1 MNHEY and CDR2 SMNVEV (reference sequence). The CDR3 extends over 18 amino acids.

The chain recombines TRBV19 with TRBJ2-5; TRBD2 is a possible D gene (6 bases). The end of the DNA fits TRBJ2-7 better, so the J call may be wrong. Germline CDR1 LNHDA, CDR2 SQIVND (reference sequence). This CDR3 contains 14 residues. DNA for the CDR3: TGTGCCAGTAAACCGGGAGTTGGCTCCTACGAGCAGTACTTC. Its protein product is CASKPGVGSYEQYF.

The rearrangement uses TRBV6-1 and TRBJ1-2; tentatively, D is TRBD1 (5 bases). V lost 4 bases and J lost 4, with 19 bases in between. The CDR3 covers 16 residues. Per germline, CDR1 MNHNS and CDR2 SASEGT. CDR3 amino acids: CASSAGGEKRGYGYTF. In DNA, the CDR3 is TGTGCCAGCAGTGCGGGGGGGGAAAAGAGAGGCTATGGCTACACCTTC.

The V and J genes are TRBV7-2 and TRBJ1-2; no clear D gene. Germline values: CDR1 SGHTA, CDR2 FQGNSA. The length of the CDR3 is 16 residues. The germline V and J ends were trimmed by 5 bases and 6 bases, with 22 bases remaining between them. CDR3 in amino acids: CASSPGRAVGGDGYTF. CDR3 DNA sequence: TGTGCCAGCAGCCCAGGTAGGGCCGTGGGCGGGGATGGCTACACCTTC.

The chain combines TRBV10-1 with TRBJ1-5; D unclear. Trimming stripped 10 bases from V and 5 bases from J, with 12 bases between. This CDR3 has 12 amino acids. Germline V gene data show CDR1 as WNHNN and CDR2 as SYGVQD (reference sequence). Here the CDR3 reads CATPYRDQPQHF. CDR3 nucleotide sequence: TGCGCCACCCCCTATCGGGATCAGCCCCAGCATTTT.

The rearrangement joins TRBV11-1 to TRBJ2-5; 9 bases match TRBD2. The trim removed 4 bases at V and 4 bases at J, leaving 4 bases unmatched. The CDR3 is 14 residues long. Germline loops: CDR1 SGHAT, CDR2 FQDESV (reference sequence). The CDR3 DNA follows: TGTGCCAGCAGCTGGCGGGGGGGCCTAGAGACCCAGTACTTC. Translated: CASSWRGGLETQYF.

V is TRBV25-1 and J is TRBJ2-1; unclear D gene. Germline CDR1 reads MGHDK; CDR2 reads SYGVNS. Between the trimmed V and J ends, which lost 3 bases and 8 bases, there was a span of 8 bases. There are 12 residues in the CDR3. The CDR3 bases are TGTGCCAGCAGTGACGTAATCGATGAGCAGTTCTTC. Its protein product is CASSDVIDEQFF.

V is TRBV9 and J is TRBJ2-5; 10 bases fit TRBD2. There are 16 residues in the CDR3. The germline V gene has CDR1 SGDLS and CDR2 YYNGEE. V was pared by 0 bases and J by 4 bases, with 6 bases of the junction left unmatched. The CDR3, as DNA: TGTGCCAGCAGCGTAGGGGCTAGCGGGAGTGTAGAGACCCAGTACTTC. It encodes CASSVGASGSVETQYF.

This clone was picked up a small number of times. The chain combines TRBV7-2 with TRBJ2-7; 7 bases line up with TRBD1. The trim removed 5 bases at V and 3 bases at J, leaving 10 bases unmatched. Germline CDR1 reads SGHTA; CDR2 reads FQGNSA. This CDR3 spans 15 amino acids. In DNA form, the CDR3 reads TGTGCCAGCAGCCAAGGGGGCCCGAGGGGCTACGAGCAGTACTTC. Translating gives CASSQGGPRGYEQYF.

This CDR3 is CASSLGQGDQPQHF. Here the CDR3 DNA reads TGTGCCAGCAGTTTGGGGCAGGGCGATCAGCCCCAGCATTTT. The rearrangement joins TRBV2 to TRBJ1-5; tentatively, D is TRBD1 (5 bases). Looked up from germline, CDR1 is SNHLY and CDR2 is FYNNEI. The V and J ends lost 5 bases and 5 bases respectively, with 13 bases between them. This CDR3 comprises 14 residues.

In its sample, this clone was seen a few times. The chain combines TRBV14 with TRBJ2-5, with D unresolved. V gave up 1 base and J gave up 2 bases, with 11 bases separating them. This CDR3 has 15 residues. Germline V CDR1 and CDR2: SGHDN, FVKESK. Here the CDR3 DNA reads TGTGCCAGCAGCCAAGGCGGAATTGTTCAAGAGACCCAGTACTTC. It translates to CASSQGGIVQETQYF.

The chain carries TRBV5-6 and TRBJ2-6; D perhaps matches TRBD1 (5 bases). Germline values: CDR1 SGHDT, CDR2 YYEEEE. Trimming removed 0 bases at V and 0 bases at J, with 7 bases between. The CDR3 is 16 residues long. CDR3 DNA sequence: TGTGCCAGCAGCTTGGACAGGAACTCTGGGGCCAACGTCCTGACTTTC. This sequence encodes CASSLDRNSGANVLTF. The full variable domain, rest sourced from reference TRBV5-6 and TRBJ2-6, is DAGVTQSPTHLIKTRGQQVTLRCSPKSGHDTVSWYQQALGQGPQFIFQYYEEEERQRGNFPDRFSGHQFPNYSSELNVNALLLGDSALYLCASSLDRNSGANVLTFGAGSRLTVL.

This chain's CDR3 is CASSFRDRPNSPLHF. The CDR3 bases are TGTGCCAGCAGTTTCAGGGACAGGCCGAATTCACCCCTCCACTTT. The chain employs TRBV28 and TRBJ1-6; 8 positions match TRBD1. The length of the CDR3 is 15 residues. V shed 3 bases and J 7 bases; nucleotides not matched to a gene: 5. CDR1 and CDR2 (germline): MDHEN, SYDVKM.

The V gene is TRBV28, the J gene TRBJ2-1; D not certain. The CDR3 is 13 amino acids. Trimming pared 3 bases from V and 4 bases from J, leaving 7 bases between. Per germline, CDR1 MDHEN and CDR2 SYDVKM. The CDR3 protein is CASSLREYNEQFF. CDR3 nucleotides: TGTGCCAGCAGTTTGAGAGAATACAATGAGCAGTTCTTC.

The J gene is TRBJ2-1, the V gene TRBV11-2; TRBD2 agrees at 12 bases. The length of the CDR3 is 17 residues. From germline, CDR1 is SGHAT and CDR2 FQNNGV. The ends lost 4 bases at V and 6 bases at J; junction bases unmatched: 10. DNA for the CDR3: TGTGCCAGCAGCTCGGCCCGGACTAGCGGGAAGGGCAATGAGCAGTTCTTC. Encoded protein: CASSSARTSGKGNEQFF. The variable domain in full, completed from reference TRBV11-2 and TRBJ2-1, reads EAGVAQSPRYKIIEKRQSVAFWCNPISGHATLYWYQQILGQGPKLLIQFQNNGVVDDSQLPKDRFSAERLKGVDSTLKIQPAKLEDSAVYLCASSSARTSGKGNEQFFGPGTRLTVL.

V gene TRBV7-2 combines with J gene TRBJ1-6; 11 nucleotides line up with TRBD1. This CDR3 region has 15 residues. With 2 bases clipped from V and 14 bases from J, the junction kept 8 bases outside the gene matches. Germline V gene sequence: CDR1 SGHTA, CDR2 FQGNSA. The CDR3 loop is CASSLSTGQGVTLHF. CDR3 in DNA: TGTGCCAGCAGCTTAAGTACGGGACAGGGGGTTACCCTCCACTTT.

V and J are TRBV30 and TRBJ1-1; D possibly corresponds to TRBD1 (6 bases). Germline values: CDR1 GTSNPN, CDR2 SVGIG (reference sequence). The V end was cut by 0 bases, the J end by 5 bases, with 13 bases between. The CDR3 has 14 amino acids. The CDR3 protein is CAWSVVAGETEAFF. In nucleotides, the CDR3 is TGTGCCTGGAGTGTAGTGGCAGGGGAGACTGAAGCTTTCTTT.

This sequence joins TRBV27 and TRBJ2-7, with TRBD2 matching over 15 bases. The CDR3 runs to 18 residues. CDR1 is MNHEY, CDR2 SMNVEV, per germline (reference sequence). The trim removed 5 bases at V and 4 bases at J, leaving 12 bases unmatched. CDR3: CASSPLGLAGGHFYEQYF. CDR3 DNA sequence: TGTGCCAGCAGTCCCCTGGGACTAGCGGGAGGCCACTTTTACGAGCAGTACTTC.

The chain joins TRBV19 to TRBJ1-6; 7 bases map to TRBD1. The CDR3 runs to 16 residues. The junction had 13 bases not matched to a gene; V was cut back by 6 bases and J by 8 bases. Germline CDR1 is LNHDA and CDR2 is SQIVND (reference sequence). Written as DNA, the CDR3 is TGTGCCAGTAGGATCCTAGACAGGGATGTTTATTCACCCCTCCACTTT. Amino acids: CASRILDRDVYSPLHF. The full variable domain, rest sourced from reference TRBV19 and TRBJ1-6, is DGGITQSPKYLFRKEGQNVTLSCEQNLNHDAMYWYRQDPGQGLRLIYYSQIVNDFQKGDIAEGYSVSREKKESFPLTVTSAQKNPTAFYLCASRILDRDVYSPLHFGNGTRLTVT.

The J gene is TRBJ1-4, the V gene TRBV19; 9 bases map to TRBD1. V trimming: 6 bases; J trimming: 3 bases; junction bases outside the gene matches: 14. Germline V CDR1 and CDR2: LNHDA, SQIVND (reference sequence). This CDR3 has 18 amino acids. CDR3 region: CASRVGQGRGAANEKLFF. DNA of the CDR3: TGTGCCAGTAGGGTAGGACAGGGGAGAGGGGCAGCTAATGAAAAACTGTTTTTT. Full variable domain (rest looked up from reference TRBV19 and TRBJ1-4): DGGITQSPKYLFRKEGQNVTLSCEQNLNHDAMYWYRQDPGQGLRLIYYSQIVNDFQKGDIAEGYSVSREKKESFPLTVTSAQKNPTAFYLCASRVGQGRGAANEKLFFGSGTQLSVL.

The J gene is TRBJ2-3, the V gene TRBV18; 7 bases fit TRBD1. The DNA end lines up better with TRBJ1-5; the J call may be wrong. Looked up from germline, CDR1 is KGHSH and CDR2 is LQKENI. CDR3 length: 16 amino acids. The CDR3 DNA sequence: TGTGCCAGCTCACCACAGGGGGCGATAAACACAGATACGCAGCATTTT. Translation gives CASSPQGAINTDTQHF.

The table lists this clone with a few counts. This sequence joins TRBV5-8 and TRBJ2-2, with a weak D call TRBD1 (6 bases). CDR3 length equals 17 residues. Trimming took off 1 base at V and 1 base at J, with 14 bases between the two ends. The germline V gene has CDR1 SGHTS and CDR2 YDEGEE. Here the CDR3 DNA reads TGTGCCAGCAGCTTGACTCTAGGGGGACAGAACACCGGGGAGCTGTTTTTT. Protein sequence: CASSLTLGGQNTGELFF. The variable domain in full, with the rest retrieved from reference TRBV5-8 and TRBJ2-2, is EAGVTQSPTHLIKTRGQQATLRCSPISGHTSVYWYQQALGLGLQFLLWYDEGEERNRGNFPPRFSGRQFPNYSSELNVNALELEDSALYLCASSLTLGGQNTGELFFGEGSRLTVL.

The gene calls are TRBV7-6 and TRBJ1-5; the D gene is possibly TRBD1 (5 bases). Germline V gene sequence: CDR1 SGHVS, CDR2 FNYEAQ. The CDR3 sequence is 14 residues long. Trimming shortened V by 1 base and J by 8 bases, and 12 bases separated the two germline ends. The DNA for the CDR3 is TGTGCCAGCAGCTTAGAGGGACTGGAAAAGCCCCAGCATTTT. It specifies CASSLEGLEKPQHF.

The chain recombines TRBV4-1 with TRBJ2-2; 10 nucleotides line up with TRBD1. J lost 6 bases, V lost 1 base, and 2 bases had no gene match. Germline CDR1 is MGHRA and CDR2 is YSYEKL. This CDR3 has 15 residues. The CDR3 nucleotides are TGCGCCAGCAGCCAAGCAGGGACAGGGGCCGGGGAGCTGTTTTTT. Its translation: CASSQAGTGAGELFF.

This chain joins TRBV7-9 and TRBJ2-7; the D is unclear. Trimming left V 5 bases short and J 4 bases short, with 12 bases between. The CDR3 is 13 residues long. Germline V CDR1 and CDR2: SEHNR, FQNEAQ (reference sequence). The CDR3 reads CASSPVSSYEQYF. The CDR3 coding sequence is TGTGCCAGCAGCCCCGTGAGTTCGTACGAGCAGTACTTC.

The chain recombines TRBV7-2 with TRBJ1-2; D is undetermined. The germline V gene has CDR1 SGHTA and CDR2 FQGNSA. The CDR3 length is 13 residues. V was pared by 0 bases and J by 5 bases, with 7 bases between. CDR3 coding DNA: TGTGCCAGCAGCTTAGCGTCAGGTTATGGCTACACCTTC. It encodes CASSLASGYGYTF.

V and J are TRBV7-3 and TRBJ1-1, with 7 bases aligning to TRBD1. The CDR3 covers 15 residues. Trimming cost V 5 bases and J 1 base; bases outside gene matches: 7. Germline V gene data show CDR1 as SGHTA and CDR2 as FQGTGA. The CDR3 DNA is TGTGCCAGCAGCCGAAACGGACAGGAGAACACTGAAGCTTTCTTT. Its protein is CASSRNGQENTEAFF.

The V and J genes are TRBV19 and TRBJ1-6, with TRBD1 as a possible D gene (6 bases). Looked up from germline, CDR1 is LNHDA and CDR2 is SQIVND (reference sequence). The V end lost 3 bases, the J end lost 5 bases, and 8 bases lay between the germline ends. The CDR3 runs to 14 residues. CDR3 bases: TGTGCCAGTAGTATTTACAGGGATAATTCACCCCTCCACTTT. Translation gives CASSIYRDNSPLHF.

The V and J genes are TRBV6-6 and TRBJ2-7, with TRBD2 matching 9 bases. The V and J ends lost 0 bases and 10 bases, in that order; junction bases with no gene match: 4. Per the germline V gene, CDR1 is MNHNY and CDR2 is SVGAGI (reference sequence). The CDR3 contains 13 residues. CDR3 loop: CASSYSSSGIQYF. Written as DNA, the CDR3 is TGTGCCAGCAGTTACTCGTCTAGCGGGATACAGTACTTC.